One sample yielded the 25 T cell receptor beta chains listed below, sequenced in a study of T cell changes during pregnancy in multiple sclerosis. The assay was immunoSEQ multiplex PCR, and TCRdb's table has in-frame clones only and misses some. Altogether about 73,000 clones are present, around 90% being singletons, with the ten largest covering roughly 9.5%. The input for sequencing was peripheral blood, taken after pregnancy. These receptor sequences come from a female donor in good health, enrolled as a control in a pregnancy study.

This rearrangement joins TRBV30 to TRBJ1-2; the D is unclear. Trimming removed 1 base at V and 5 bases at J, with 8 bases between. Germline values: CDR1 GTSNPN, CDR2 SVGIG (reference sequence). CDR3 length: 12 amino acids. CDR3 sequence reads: CAWSGRGYGYTF. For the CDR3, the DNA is TGTGCCTGGAGTGGGAGAGGGTATGGCTACACCTTC.

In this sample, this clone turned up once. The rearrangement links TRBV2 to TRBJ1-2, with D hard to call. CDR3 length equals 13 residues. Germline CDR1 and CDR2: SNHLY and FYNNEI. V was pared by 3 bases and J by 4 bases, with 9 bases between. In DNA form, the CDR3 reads TGTGCCAGCAGTGAGGAGGTTTCCTATGGCTACACCTTC. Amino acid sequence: CASSEEVSYGYTF.

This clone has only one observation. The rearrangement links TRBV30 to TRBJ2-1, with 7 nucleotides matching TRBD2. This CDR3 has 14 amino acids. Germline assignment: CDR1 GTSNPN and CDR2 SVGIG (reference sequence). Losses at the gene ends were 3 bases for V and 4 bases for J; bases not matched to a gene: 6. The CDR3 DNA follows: TGTGCCTGGAGCGGGGGGAGTGGATACAATGAGCAGTTCTTC. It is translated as CAWSGGSGYNEQFF.

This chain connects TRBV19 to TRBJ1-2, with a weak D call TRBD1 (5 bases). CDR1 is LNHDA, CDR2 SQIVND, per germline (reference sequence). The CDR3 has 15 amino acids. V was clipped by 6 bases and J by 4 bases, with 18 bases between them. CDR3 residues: CASSSIHTGPYGYTF. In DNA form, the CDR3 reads TGTGCCAGTAGCTCGATACATACAGGCCCCTATGGCTACACCTTC.

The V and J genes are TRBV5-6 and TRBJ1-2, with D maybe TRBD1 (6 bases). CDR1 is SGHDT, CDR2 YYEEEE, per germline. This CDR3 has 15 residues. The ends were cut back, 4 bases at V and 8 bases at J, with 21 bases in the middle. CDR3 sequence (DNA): TGTGCCAGCAGCGGAACAGGGTCGTTTCTAGGAGGCTACACCTTC. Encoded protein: CASSGTGSFLGGYTF.

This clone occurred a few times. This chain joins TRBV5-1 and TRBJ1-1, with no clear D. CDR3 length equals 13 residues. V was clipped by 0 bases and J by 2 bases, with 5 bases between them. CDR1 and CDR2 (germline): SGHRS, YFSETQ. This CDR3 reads CASSLDRNTEAFF. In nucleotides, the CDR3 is TGCGCCAGCAGCTTGGACAGAAACACTGAAGCTTTCTTT.

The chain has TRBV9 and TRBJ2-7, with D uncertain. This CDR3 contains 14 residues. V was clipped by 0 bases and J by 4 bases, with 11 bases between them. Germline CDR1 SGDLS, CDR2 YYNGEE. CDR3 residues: CASSVDPSGYEQYF. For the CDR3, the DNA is TGTGCCAGCAGCGTAGACCCTTCGGGTTACGAGCAGTACTTC.

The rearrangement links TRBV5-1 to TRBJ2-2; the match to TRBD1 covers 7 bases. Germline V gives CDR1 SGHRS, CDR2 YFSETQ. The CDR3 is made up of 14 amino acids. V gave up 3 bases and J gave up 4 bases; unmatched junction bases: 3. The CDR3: CASSWDSSTGELFF. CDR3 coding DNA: TGCGCCAGCAGCTGGGACAGTTCCACCGGGGAGCTGTTTTTT.

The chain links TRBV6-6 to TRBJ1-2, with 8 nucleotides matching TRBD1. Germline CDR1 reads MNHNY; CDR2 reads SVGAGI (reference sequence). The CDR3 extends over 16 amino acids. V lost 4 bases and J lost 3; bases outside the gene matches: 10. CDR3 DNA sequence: TGTGCCAGCAGTTCACGAGGCAGGGGGCCAGACTATGGCTACACCTTC. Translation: CASSSRGRGPDYGYTF.

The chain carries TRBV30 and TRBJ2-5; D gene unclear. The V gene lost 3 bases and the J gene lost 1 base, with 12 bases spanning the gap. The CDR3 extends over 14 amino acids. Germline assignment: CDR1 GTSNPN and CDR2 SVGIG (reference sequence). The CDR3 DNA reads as TGTGCCTGGAGAAGTGGCAGGCTCCAAGAGACCCAGTACTTC. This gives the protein CAWRSGRLQETQYF.

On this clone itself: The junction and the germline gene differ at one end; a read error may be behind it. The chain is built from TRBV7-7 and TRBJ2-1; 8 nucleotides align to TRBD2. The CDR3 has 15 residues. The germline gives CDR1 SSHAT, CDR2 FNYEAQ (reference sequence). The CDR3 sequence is CASSLKAGAHNEQFF. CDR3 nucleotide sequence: TGTGCTAGCAGCTTAAAAGCGGGGGCCCACAATGAGCAGTTCTTC.

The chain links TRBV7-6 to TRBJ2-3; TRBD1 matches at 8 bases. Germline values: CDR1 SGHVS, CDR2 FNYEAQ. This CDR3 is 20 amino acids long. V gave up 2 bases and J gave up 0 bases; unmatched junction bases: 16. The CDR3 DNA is TGTGCCAGCAGCTTATATCCCGGACAGGGTTATGCCTCTAGCACAGATACGCAGTATTTT. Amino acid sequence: CASSLYPGQGYASSTDTQYF.

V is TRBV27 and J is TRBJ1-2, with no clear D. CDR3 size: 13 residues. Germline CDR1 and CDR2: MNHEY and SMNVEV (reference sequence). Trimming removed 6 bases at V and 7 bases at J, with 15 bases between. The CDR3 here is CASSLGGIGGYTF. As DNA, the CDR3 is TGTGCCAGCAGCCTGGGAGGTATCGGTGGCTACACCTTC.

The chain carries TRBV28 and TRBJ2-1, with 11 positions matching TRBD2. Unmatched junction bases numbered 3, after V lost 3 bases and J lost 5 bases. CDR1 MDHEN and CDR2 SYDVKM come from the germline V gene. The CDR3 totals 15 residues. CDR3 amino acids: CASSLASGRNNEQFF. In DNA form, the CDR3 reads TGTGCCAGCAGTTTGGCTAGCGGGAGGAACAATGAGCAGTTCTTC.

The CDR3 sequence is CASSEGRYSYNEQFF. CDR3 nucleotide sequence: TGTGCCAGCAGTGAGGGGAGATACTCCTACAATGAGCAGTTCTTC. V and J are TRBV6-1 and TRBJ2-1; possibly TRBD2 for D (5 bases). Germline CDR1 and CDR2: MNHNS and SASEGT. This CDR3 has 15 amino acids. Trimming pared 3 bases from V and 0 bases from J, leaving 9 bases between.

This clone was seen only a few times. The CDR3 nucleotides are TGTGCCAGTAGTTCTGGTCCCGGGGGTCTCTATGGCTACACCTTC. Its translation: CASSSGPGGLYGYTF. The gene calls are TRBV19 and TRBJ1-2; weak D call: TRBD1 (5 bases). V lost 5 bases and J lost 4, with 17 bases in between. Germline V gene lookup returns CDR1 LNHDA and CDR2 SQIVND (reference sequence). The CDR3 contains 15 residues.

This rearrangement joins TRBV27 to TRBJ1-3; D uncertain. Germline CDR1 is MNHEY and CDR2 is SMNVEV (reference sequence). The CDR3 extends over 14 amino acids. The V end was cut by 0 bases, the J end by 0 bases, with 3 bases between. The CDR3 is CASSLSYSGNTIYF. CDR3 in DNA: TGTGCCAGCAGTTTATCTTACTCTGGAAACACCATATATTTT.

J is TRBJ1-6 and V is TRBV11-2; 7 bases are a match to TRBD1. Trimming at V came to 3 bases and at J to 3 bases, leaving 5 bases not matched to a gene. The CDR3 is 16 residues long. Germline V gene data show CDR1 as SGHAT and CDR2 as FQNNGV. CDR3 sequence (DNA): TGTGCCAGCAGCTTCGGGACAGCCAGCTATAATTCACCCCTCCACTTT. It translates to CASSFGTASYNSPLHF.

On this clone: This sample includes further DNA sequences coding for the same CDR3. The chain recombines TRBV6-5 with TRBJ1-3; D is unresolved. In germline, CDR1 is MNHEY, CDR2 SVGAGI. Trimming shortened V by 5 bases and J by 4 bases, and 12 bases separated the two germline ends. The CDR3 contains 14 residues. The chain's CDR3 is CASSLGPSGNTIYF. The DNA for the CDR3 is TGTGCCAGCAGTCTGGGCCCTTCGGGAAACACCATATATTTT.

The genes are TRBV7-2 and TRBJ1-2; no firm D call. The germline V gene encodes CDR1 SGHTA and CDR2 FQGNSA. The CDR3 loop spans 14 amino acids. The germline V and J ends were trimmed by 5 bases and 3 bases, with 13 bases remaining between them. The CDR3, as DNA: TGTGCCAGCAGCCTAGGAGAAGCTCACTATGGCTACACCTTC. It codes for CASSLGEAHYGYTF.

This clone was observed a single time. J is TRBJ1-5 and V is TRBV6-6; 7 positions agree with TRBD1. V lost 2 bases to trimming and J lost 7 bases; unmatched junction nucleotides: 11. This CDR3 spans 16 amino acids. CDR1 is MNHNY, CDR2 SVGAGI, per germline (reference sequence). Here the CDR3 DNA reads TGTGCCAGCAGTTACCCGGAACAGGGGATCGGCCAGCCCCAGCATTTT. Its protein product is CASSYPEQGIGQPQHF.

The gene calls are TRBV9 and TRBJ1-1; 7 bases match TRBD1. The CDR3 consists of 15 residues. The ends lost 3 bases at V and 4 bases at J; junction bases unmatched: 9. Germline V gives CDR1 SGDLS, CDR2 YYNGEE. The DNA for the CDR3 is TGTGCCAGCAGCGCCCGACAGGGTTCGAGCACTGAAGCTTTCTTT. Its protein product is CASSARQGSSTEAFF.

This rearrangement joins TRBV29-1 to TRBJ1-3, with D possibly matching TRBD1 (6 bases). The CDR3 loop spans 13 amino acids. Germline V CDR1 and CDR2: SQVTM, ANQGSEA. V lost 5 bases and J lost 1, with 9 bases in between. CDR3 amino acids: CSVFTGSGNTIYF. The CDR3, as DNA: TGCAGCGTTTTTACAGGGTCTGGAAACACCATATATTTT.

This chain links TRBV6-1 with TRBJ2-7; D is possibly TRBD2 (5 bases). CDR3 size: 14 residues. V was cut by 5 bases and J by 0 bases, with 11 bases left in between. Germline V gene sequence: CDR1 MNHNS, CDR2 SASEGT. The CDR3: CASSPRTDSYEQYF. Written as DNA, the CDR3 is TGTGCCAGCAGTCCTCGGACTGACTCCTACGAGCAGTACTTC.

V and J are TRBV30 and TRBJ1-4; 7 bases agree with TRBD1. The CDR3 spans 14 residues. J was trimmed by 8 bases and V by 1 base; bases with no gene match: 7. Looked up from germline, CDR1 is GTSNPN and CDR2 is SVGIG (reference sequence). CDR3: CAWSEGGAGEKLFF. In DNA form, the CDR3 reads TGTGCCTGGAGTGAAGGGGGCGCGGGAGAAAAACTGTTTTTT.